The 17 T cell receptor beta chains below come from one sample, sequenced in a study of T cell changes during pregnancy in multiple sclerosis. The assay was immunoSEQ multiplex PCR, and TCRdb's table has in-frame clones only and misses some. The table records about 50,000 clones, just over 90% of them present only once. Sequencing used CD4+ T cells from peripheral blood mononuclear cells, obtained before pregnancy. These receptors all come from a female donor with multiple sclerosis, enrolled in a pregnancy study.

A single count supports this clone. The rearrangement joins TRBV10-2 to TRBJ1-2; TRBD1 might be the D (6 bases). CDR3 length equals 13 residues. The germline gives CDR1 WSHSY, CDR2 SAAADI. V was shortened by 7 bases and J by 7 bases, with 16 bases between the two germline ends. The CDR3 nucleotides are TGCGCCAGCACCCCGGGGGGCCTAGGTGGCTACACCTTC. It is translated as CASTPGGLGGYTF.

V is TRBV18 and J is TRBJ2-1; TRBD2 might be the D (6 bases). CDR1 is KGHSH, CDR2 LQKENI, per germline. Trimming took 2 bases from V and 4 from J, leaving 9 bases between them. This CDR3 has 14 amino acids. In DNA form, the CDR3 reads TGTGCCAGCTCACCAAGGAGGGGATACAATGAGCAGTTCTTC. Protein sequence: CASSPRRGYNEQFF.

V and J are TRBV5-1 and TRBJ2-7, with D maybe TRBD2 (6 bases). The germline gives CDR1 SGHRS, CDR2 YFSETQ. This CDR3 has 15 residues. Trimming took off 4 bases at V and 7 bases at J, with 21 bases between the two ends. The CDR3 protein is CASSPRGGGAGEQYF. CDR3 bases: TGCGCCAGCAGCCCGCGAGGCGGAGGGGCCGGGGAGCAGTACTTC.

The V call is TRBV2, the J call TRBJ2-1; TRBD2 matches 12 bases. Germline assignment: CDR1 SNHLY and CDR2 FYNNEI. V lost 7 bases, J lost 6 bases, and 7 bases stayed unmatched. The CDR3 is 15 amino acids. The CDR3 DNA is TGTGCCAGCAAGATCCTAGCGGGAGGGCCCAATGAGCAGTTCTTC. As protein: CASKILAGGPNEQFF.

The CDR3 here is CASTPGARFSTDTQYF. Written as DNA, the CDR3 is TGTGCCAGTACCCCTGGGGCTCGATTTAGCACAGATACGCAGTATTTT. The rearrangement links TRBV19 to TRBJ2-3, with D perhaps matching TRBD1 (5 bases). Germline-derived CDR1 and CDR2 are LNHDA and SQIVND (reference sequence). Trimming pared 7 bases from V and 0 bases from J, leaving 17 bases between. The CDR3 consists of 16 residues.

The chain recombines TRBV15 with TRBJ2-7; TRBD1 agrees at 7 bases. The ends lost 1 base at V and 3 bases at J; junction bases unmatched: 6. This CDR3 is 15 amino acids long. Germline V lookup: CDR1 LNHNV, CDR2 YYDKDF (reference sequence). The CDR3 DNA follows: TGTGCCACCAGCAGAGCCAGGGGGTCATACTACGAGCAGTACTTC. This encodes CATSRARGSYYEQYF.

The chain carries TRBV2 and TRBJ1-6; 9 nucleotides agree with TRBD1. The V and J ends lost 8 bases and 6 bases, in that order; junction bases with no gene match: 8. The CDR3 spans 15 residues. Germline assignment: CDR1 SNHLY and CDR2 FYNNEI. CDR3 in DNA: TGTGCCAGCTCCGGGGGGACAGGGATTAATTCACCCCTCCACTTT. It specifies CASSGGTGINSPLHF.

This clone occurred once. This chain joins TRBV5-1 and TRBJ1-1; D is ambiguous. The CDR3 has 15 amino acids. Germline V gene data show CDR1 as SGHRS and CDR2 as YFSETQ. V dropped 0 bases and J dropped 1 base, with 10 bases sitting between them. CDR3 nucleotide sequence: TGCGCCAGCAGCTTGGGACCGGCAGGGAACACTGAAGCTTTCTTT. Translating gives CASSLGPAGNTEAFF.

This chain connects TRBV4-1 to TRBJ2-1; D might be TRBD1 (5 bases). The ends were cut back, 4 bases at V and 4 bases at J, with 20 bases in the middle. The germline gives CDR1 MGHRA, CDR2 YSYEKL. The length of the CDR3 is 17 residues. This CDR3 is CASSRTVADTSYNEQFF. CDR3 DNA sequence: TGCGCCAGCAGCCGAACGGTGGCGGACACTTCATACAATGAGCAGTTCTTC.

The chain employs TRBV5-1 and TRBJ2-7; tentatively, D is TRBD1 (5 bases). V gave up 5 bases and J gave up 1 base, with 10 bases separating them. Germline CDR1 is SGHRS and CDR2 is YFSETQ. The CDR3 covers 13 residues. Written as DNA, the CDR3 is TGCGCCAGCAGACTGGACATTTCCTACGAGCAGTACTTC. Encoded protein: CASRLDISYEQYF.

This rearrangement joins TRBV29-1 to TRBJ2-1, with TRBD1 matching 11 bases. Trimming took 8 bases from V and 3 from J; bases not matched to a gene: 3. The CDR3 has 13 amino acids. Germline V gene data show CDR1 as SQVTM and CDR2 as ANQGSEA. CDR3 DNA sequence: TGCAGCACCGGGACAGGGGGCTACAATGAGCAGTTCTTC. This encodes CSTGTGGYNEQFF.

The V gene is TRBV28, the J gene TRBJ2-7; a weak D match, TRBD2 (5 bases). There are 12 residues in the CDR3. Germline V CDR1 and CDR2: MDHEN, SYDVKM. The ends were cut back, 10 bases at V and 3 bases at J, with 13 bases in the middle. CDR3 region: CATAEAVYEQYF. The DNA of the CDR3 is TGTGCCACCGCGGAGGCGGTCTACGAGCAGTACTTC. Drawing the rest from reference TRBV28 and TRBJ2-7, the complete variable domain is DVKVTQSSRYLVKRTGEKVFLECVQDMDHENMFWYRQDPGLGLRLIYFSYDVKMKEKGDIPEGYSVSREKKERFSLILESASTNQTSMYLCATAEAVYEQYFGPGTRLTVT.

The gene calls are TRBV4-1 and TRBJ1-1; a possible D gene is TRBD1 (6 bases). Looked up from germline, CDR1 is MGHRA and CDR2 is YSYEKL. V gave up 2 bases and J gave up 6 bases, with 13 bases separating them. This CDR3 region has 14 residues. The CDR3 DNA sequence: TGCGCCAGCAGCCAAACAAGGGGGACGGCTGAAGCTTTCTTT. This sequence encodes CASSQTRGTAEAFF.

The chain recombines TRBV30 with TRBJ1-1; D remains ambiguous. Trimming removed 3 bases from V and 2 bases from J, with 13 bases in between. Germline V gives CDR1 GTSNPN, CDR2 SVGIG (reference sequence). CDR3 length equals 14 residues. Written as DNA, the CDR3 is TGTGCCTGGAGCAAACCGCGGCTAAACACTGAAGCTTTCTTT. Protein: CAWSKPRLNTEAFF.

The J gene is TRBJ2-5, the V gene TRBV2; a weak D match, TRBD1 (5 bases). V shed 6 bases and J shed 6 bases, with 20 bases lying between them. This CDR3 has 15 residues. Germline V CDR1 and CDR2: SNHLY, FYNNEI. CDR3: CASRESNSGSKTQYF. The CDR3 region has the DNA TGTGCCAGCAGGGAGAGTAATTCAGGGTCGAAGACCCAGTACTTC.

J is TRBJ1-3 and V is TRBV19; possible D gene TRBD1, 5 bases. The CDR3 extends over 15 amino acids. Trimming took 5 bases from V and 0 from J, leaving 11 bases between them. CDR1 LNHDA and CDR2 SQIVND come from the germline V gene (reference sequence). CDR3 in DNA: TGTGCCAGTAGTCTCCGACAGAGCTCTGGAAACACCATATATTTT. It translates to CASSLRQSSGNTIYF.

This chain uses TRBV2 with TRBJ1-2; D uncertain. The CDR3 has 15 amino acids. Germline V gene sequence: CDR1 SNHLY, CDR2 FYNNEI. Deletions cut 4 bases from V and 3 bases from J, with 15 bases between. The CDR3 bases are TGTGCCAGCAGTGGGTTCCCAATAACTTACTATGGCTACACCTTC. Translation gives CASSGFPITYYGYTF.